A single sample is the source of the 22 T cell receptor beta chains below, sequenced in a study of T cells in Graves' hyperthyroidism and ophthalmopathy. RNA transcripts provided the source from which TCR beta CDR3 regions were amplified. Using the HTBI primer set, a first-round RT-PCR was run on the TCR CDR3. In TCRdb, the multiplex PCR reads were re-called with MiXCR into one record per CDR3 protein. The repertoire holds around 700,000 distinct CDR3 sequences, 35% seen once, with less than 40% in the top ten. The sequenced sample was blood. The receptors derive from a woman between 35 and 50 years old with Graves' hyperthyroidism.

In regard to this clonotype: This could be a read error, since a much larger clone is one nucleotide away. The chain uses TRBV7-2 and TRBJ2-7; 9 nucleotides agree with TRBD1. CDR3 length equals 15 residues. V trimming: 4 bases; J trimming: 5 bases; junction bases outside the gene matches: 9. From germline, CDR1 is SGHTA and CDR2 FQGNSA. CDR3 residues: CASSSSDRGRDEQYF. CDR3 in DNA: TGTGCCAGCAGCTCTTCGGACAGGGGCAGAGACGAGCAGTACTTC.

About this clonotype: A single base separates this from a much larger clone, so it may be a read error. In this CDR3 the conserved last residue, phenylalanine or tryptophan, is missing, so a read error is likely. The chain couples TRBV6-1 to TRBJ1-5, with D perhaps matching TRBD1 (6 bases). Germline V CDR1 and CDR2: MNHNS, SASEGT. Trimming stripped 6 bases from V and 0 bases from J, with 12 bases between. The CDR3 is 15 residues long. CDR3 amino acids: CASSFGQYSNQPQHL. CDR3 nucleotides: TGTGCCAGCAGCTTCGGACAGTATAGCAATCAGCCCCAGCATCTT.

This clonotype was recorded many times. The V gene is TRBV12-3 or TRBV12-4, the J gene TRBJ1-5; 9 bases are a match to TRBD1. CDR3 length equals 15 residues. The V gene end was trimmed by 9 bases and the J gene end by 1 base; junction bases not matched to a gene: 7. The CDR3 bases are TGTGCCAGTGGACAGGGGCAAGGGAGCAATCAGCCCCAGCATTTT. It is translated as CASGQGQGSNQPQHF.

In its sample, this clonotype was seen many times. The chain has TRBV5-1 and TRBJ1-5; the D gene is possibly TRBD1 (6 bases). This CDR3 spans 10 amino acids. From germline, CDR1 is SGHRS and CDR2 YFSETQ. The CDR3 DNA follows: TGCGACTCAGGGGATCAGCCCCAGCATTTT. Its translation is CDSGDQPQHF.

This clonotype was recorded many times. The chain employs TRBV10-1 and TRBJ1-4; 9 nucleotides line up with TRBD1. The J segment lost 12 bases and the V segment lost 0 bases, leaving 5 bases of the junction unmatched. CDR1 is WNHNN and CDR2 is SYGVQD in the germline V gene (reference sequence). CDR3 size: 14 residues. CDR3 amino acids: CASSESGQGGELFF. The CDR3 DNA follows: TGCGCCAGCAGTGAGTCGGGACAGGGTGGAGAACTGTTTTTT.

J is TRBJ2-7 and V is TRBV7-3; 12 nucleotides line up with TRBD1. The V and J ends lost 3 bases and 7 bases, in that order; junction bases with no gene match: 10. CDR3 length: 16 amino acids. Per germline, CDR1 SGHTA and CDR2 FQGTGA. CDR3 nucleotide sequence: TGTGCCAGCAGCTTTAATCAGGGACAGGGGGCAGAAGAGCAGTACTTC. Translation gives CASSFNQGQGAEEQYF.

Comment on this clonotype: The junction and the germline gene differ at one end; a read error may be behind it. Here the CDR3 DNA reads TGTGCCAGCAGTCTTAACCTTTGGGACAGGACATTC. It specifies CASSLNLWDRTF. The V gene is TRBV12-3 or TRBV12-4, the J gene TRBJ1-2; 8 nucleotides match TRBD1. The CDR3 has 12 residues.

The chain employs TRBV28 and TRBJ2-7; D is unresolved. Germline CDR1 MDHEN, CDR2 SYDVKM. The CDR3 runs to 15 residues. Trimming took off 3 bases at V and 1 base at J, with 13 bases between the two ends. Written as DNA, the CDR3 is TGTGCCAGCAGTTTCGGATCGGCGGATTCCTACGAGCAGTACTTC. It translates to CASSFGSADSYEQYF.

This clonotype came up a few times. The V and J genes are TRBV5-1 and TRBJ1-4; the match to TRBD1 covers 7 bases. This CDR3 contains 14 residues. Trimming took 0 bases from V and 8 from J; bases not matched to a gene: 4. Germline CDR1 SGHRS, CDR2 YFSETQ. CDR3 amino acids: CASSLVGDSEKLFF. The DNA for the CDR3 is TGCGCCAGCAGCTTGGTTGGGGACAGCGAAAAACTGTTTTTT.

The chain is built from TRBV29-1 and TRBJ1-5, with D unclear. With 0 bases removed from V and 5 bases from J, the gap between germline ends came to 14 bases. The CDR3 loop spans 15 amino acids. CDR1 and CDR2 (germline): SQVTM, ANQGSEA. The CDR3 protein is CSVEDVPWRDQPQHF. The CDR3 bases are TGCAGCGTTGAAGATGTTCCGTGGAGGGATCAGCCCCAGCATTTT.

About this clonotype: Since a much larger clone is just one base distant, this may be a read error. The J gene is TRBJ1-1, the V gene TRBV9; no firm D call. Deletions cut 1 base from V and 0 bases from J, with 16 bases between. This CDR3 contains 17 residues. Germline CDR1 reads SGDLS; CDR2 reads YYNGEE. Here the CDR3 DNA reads TGTGCCAGCAGCGTAATCAGGCGGGCCAGGTTGAACACTGAAGCTTTCTTT. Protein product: CASSVIRRARLNTEAFF. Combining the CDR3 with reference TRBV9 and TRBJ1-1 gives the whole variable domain DSGVTQTPKHLITATGQRVTLRCSPRSGDLSVYWYQQSLDQGLQFLIQYYNGEERAKGNILERFSAQQFPDLHSELNLSSLELGDSALYFCASSVIRRARLNTEAFFGQGTRLTVV.

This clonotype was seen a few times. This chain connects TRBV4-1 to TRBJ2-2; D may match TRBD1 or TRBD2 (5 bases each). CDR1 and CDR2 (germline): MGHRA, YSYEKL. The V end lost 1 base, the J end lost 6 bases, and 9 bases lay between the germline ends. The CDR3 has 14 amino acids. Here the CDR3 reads CASSQVEGPGELFF. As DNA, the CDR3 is TGCGCCAGCAGCCAAGTTGAGGGACCCGGGGAGCTGTTTTTT.

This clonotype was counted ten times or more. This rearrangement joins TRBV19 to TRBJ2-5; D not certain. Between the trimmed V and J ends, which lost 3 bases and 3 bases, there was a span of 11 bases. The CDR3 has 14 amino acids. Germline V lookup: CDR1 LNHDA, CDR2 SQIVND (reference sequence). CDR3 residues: CASSMRNLEETQYF. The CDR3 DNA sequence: TGTGCCAGTAGTATGAGGAACTTGGAAGAGACCCAGTACTTC.

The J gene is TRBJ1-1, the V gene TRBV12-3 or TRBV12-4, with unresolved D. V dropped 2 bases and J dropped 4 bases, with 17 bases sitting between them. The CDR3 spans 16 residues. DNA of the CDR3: TGTGCCAGCAGTTTATTCGAGTTCCGGGGTCGCACTGAAGCTTTCTTT. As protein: CASSLFEFRGRTEAFF.

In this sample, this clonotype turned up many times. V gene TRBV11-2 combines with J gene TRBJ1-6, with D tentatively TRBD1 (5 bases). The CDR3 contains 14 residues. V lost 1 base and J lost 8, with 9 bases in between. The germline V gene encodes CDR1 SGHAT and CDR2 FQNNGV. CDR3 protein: CASSLVGVDSPLHF. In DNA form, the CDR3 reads TGTGCCAGCAGCTTAGTAGGGGTGGATTCACCCCTCCACTTT.

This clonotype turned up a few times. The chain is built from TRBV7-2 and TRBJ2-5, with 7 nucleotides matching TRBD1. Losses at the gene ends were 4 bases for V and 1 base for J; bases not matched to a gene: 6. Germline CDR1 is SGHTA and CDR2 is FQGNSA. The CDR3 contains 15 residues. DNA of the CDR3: TGTGCCAGCAGCTCCCCGAGGGGGCTCCAAGAGACCCAGTACTTC. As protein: CASSSPRGLQETQYF.

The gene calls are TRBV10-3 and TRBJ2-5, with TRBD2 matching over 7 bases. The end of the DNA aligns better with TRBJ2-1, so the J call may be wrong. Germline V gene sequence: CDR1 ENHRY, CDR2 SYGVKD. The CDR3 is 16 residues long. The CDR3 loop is CAISEGGGGPANEQFF. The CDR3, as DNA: TGTGCCATCAGTGAGGGGGGGGGAGGGCCGGCCAATGAGCAGTTCTTC.

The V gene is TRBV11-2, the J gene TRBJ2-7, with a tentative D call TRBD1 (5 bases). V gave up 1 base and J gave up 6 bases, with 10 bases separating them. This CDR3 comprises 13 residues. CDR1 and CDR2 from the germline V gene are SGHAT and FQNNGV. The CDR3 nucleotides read TGTGCCAGCAGCTTAGCCGAGGACACCGAGCAGTACTTC. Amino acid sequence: CASSLAEDTEQYF.

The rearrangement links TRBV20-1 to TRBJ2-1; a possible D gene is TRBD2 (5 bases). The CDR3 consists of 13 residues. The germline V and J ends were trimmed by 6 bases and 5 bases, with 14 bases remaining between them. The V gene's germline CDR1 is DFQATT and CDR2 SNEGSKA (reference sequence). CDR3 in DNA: TGCAGTGCGAATGGGCGGGCCGACAATGAGCAGTTCTTC. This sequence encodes CSANGRADNEQFF.

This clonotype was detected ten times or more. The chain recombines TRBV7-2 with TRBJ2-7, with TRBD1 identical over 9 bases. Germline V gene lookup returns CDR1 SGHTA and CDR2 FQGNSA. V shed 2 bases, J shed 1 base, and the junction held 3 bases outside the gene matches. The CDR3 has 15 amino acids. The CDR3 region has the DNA TGTGCCAGCAGCTTAACGGGACAGGGATCCTACGAGCAGTACTTC. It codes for CASSLTGQGSYEQYF.

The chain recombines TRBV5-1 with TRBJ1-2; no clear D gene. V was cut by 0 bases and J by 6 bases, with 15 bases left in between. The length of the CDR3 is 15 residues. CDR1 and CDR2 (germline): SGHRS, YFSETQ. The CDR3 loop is CASSLAGQFKDGYTF. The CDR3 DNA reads TGCGCCAGCAGCTTGGCCGGGCAATTTAAAGATGGCTACACCTTC.

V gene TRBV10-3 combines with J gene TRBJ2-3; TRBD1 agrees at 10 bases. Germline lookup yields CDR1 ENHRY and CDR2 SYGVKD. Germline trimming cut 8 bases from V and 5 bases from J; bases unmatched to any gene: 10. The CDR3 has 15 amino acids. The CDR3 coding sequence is TGTGCCATCTCCCGGGACAGGGGATCGGGAGATACGCAGTATTTT. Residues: CAISRDRGSGDTQYF.